This T cell receptor beta chain was sequenced in a study of blood T cell repertoires in COVID-19. Study-wide background: Samples of COVID-19 (acute and convalescent) were obtained from the United States, Italy and Spain. In each case, the material was cDNA or gDNA derived from T cells, B-cell-depleted T cells, or PBMCs.

Original processing methods: Counts of nucleated cells, estimated from reference gene primer amplification, were obtained. Only in-frame clones appear in the TCRdb table, and some are missing; sequencing was by immunoSEQ multiplex PCR. Clone size and V and J calls were adopted from that table, with D and trimming inferred from the DNA. The table lists tens of thousands of clones, around 87% of them singletons. Specimen: peripheral blood. The receptor was isolated from a human donor in a cohort sampled during active COVID-19. The donor label of this sample is uncertain.

This CDR3 reads CASSPPTGNEQFF. Here the CDR3 DNA reads TGTGCCAGCAGTCCCCCCACAGGGAATGAGCAGTTCTTC. The V and J genes are TRBV27 and TRBJ2-1, with D perhaps matching TRBD1 (6 bases). Germline V gene data show CDR1 as MNHEY and CDR2 as SMNVEV (reference sequence). This CDR3 region has 13 residues. V was clipped by 5 bases and J by 7 bases, with 12 bases between them.